What follows are 27 T cell receptor beta chains derived from one specimen sequenced in a study of Ad26.COV2.S vaccination and SARS-CoV-2 variants. Clones were read by immunoSEQ multiplex PCR, and TCRdb kept only the in-frame ones, dropping some. The sample yields around 300,000 clones, 86% seen once. Treatment of the sample: 19 received Ad26.COV2.S at low or high dose, single or two shots; 5 received placebo; per-sample allocation not given. Sampling took place 63 days after the first vaccine or placebo injection. The specimen was peripheral blood, collected in a trial of Ad26.COV2.S vaccine versus placebo. The receptors originated from a person between 18 and 65 years old who received the Ad26.COV2.S COVID-19 vaccine or a placebo.

The chain employs TRBV18 and TRBJ2-5; D is undetermined. The length of the CDR3 is 12 residues. Germline assignment: CDR1 KGHSH and CDR2 LQKENI. Trimming stripped 2 bases from V and 5 bases from J, with 6 bases between. DNA of the CDR3: TGTGCCAGCTCACCAAATACGGAGACCCAGTACTTC. As protein: CASSPNTETQYF.

This chain uses TRBV9 with TRBJ2-3; D is ambiguous. The V and J ends lost 4 bases and 4 bases respectively, with 13 bases between them. Germline V gene lookup returns CDR1 SGDLS and CDR2 YYNGEE. The CDR3 totals 14 residues. CDR3 protein: CASSSTLASDTQYF. Written as DNA, the CDR3 is TGTGCCAGCAGCTCTACCTTGGCTTCAGATACGCAGTATTTT.

The rearrangement joins TRBV19 to TRBJ1-2; TRBD1 aligns across 10 bases. Trimming at V came to 10 bases and at J to 8 bases, leaving 16 bases not matched to a gene. The CDR3 is 15 amino acids. Germline-derived CDR1 and CDR2 are LNHDA and SQIVND (reference sequence). Here the CDR3 reads CATTQISGTGDGYTF. DNA of the CDR3: TGTGCCACCACGCAAATTTCAGGGACAGGGGACGGCTACACCTTC.

The chain joins TRBV27 to TRBJ2-5, with TRBD2 identical over 9 bases. The CDR3 consists of 16 residues. V gave up 4 bases and J gave up 0 bases; unmatched junction bases: 6. Germline CDR1 and CDR2: MNHEY and SMNVEV (reference sequence). The CDR3 sequence is CASSSWTSEYQETQYF. CDR3 nucleotide sequence: TGTGCCAGCAGTTCCTGGACTAGCGAATACCAAGAGACCCAGTACTTC.

The chain couples TRBV5-1 to TRBJ2-2, with D possibly called TRBD1 or TRBD2 (5 bases each). From germline, CDR1 is SGHRS and CDR2 YFSETQ. Between the trimmed V and J ends, which lost 3 bases and 1 base, there was a span of 10 bases. The CDR3 consists of 15 residues. The CDR3 spells CASSYTGGNTGELFF. The CDR3 nucleotides are TGCGCCAGCAGCTATACAGGAGGGAACACCGGGGAGCTGTTTTTT.

The genes are TRBV10-3 and TRBJ1-5; D unresolved. Deletions cut 0 bases from V and 1 base from J, with 10 bases between. The CDR3 consists of 16 residues. Germline V gene lookup returns CDR1 ENHRY and CDR2 SYGVKD. The CDR3 here is CAISESTEGSNQPQHF. CDR3 in DNA: TGTGCCATCAGTGAGTCGACCGAGGGAAGCAATCAGCCCCAGCATTTT.

The J gene is TRBJ2-1, the V gene TRBV4-3; 9 positions match TRBD2. This CDR3 has 17 amino acids. V lost 2 bases to trimming and J lost 6 bases; unmatched junction nucleotides: 11. Germline V gene sequence: CDR1 LGHNA, CDR2 YSLEER. Here the CDR3 reads CASSQKSSGLAGNEQFF. In nucleotides, the CDR3 is TGCGCCAGCAGCCAAAAATCGTCGGGACTAGCAGGCAATGAGCAGTTCTTC.

V gene TRBV6-4 combines with J gene TRBJ2-7; 8 bases are a match to TRBD1. The J segment lost 3 bases and the V segment lost 3 bases, leaving 4 bases of the junction unmatched. This CDR3 is built from 14 residues. The germline gives CDR1 MRHNA, CDR2 SNTAGT. The DNA for the CDR3 is TGTGCCAGCAGTGATGCAGGGGGCATCTACGAGCAGTACTTC. Its translation: CASSDAGGIYEQYF.

V gene TRBV6-2 or TRBV6-3 combines with J gene TRBJ1-1; tentative D call: TRBD1 (5 bases). Germline V lookup: CDR1 MNHEY, CDR2 SVGEGT. The CDR3 has 14 amino acids. V lost 5 bases and J lost 4, with 14 bases in between. CDR3 sequence reads: CASSRDPGPTEAFF. The CDR3 DNA follows: TGTGCCAGCAGTAGGGACCCGGGGCCCACTGAAGCTTTCTTT.

The chain combines TRBV4-2 with TRBJ1-1; D might be TRBD1 (5 bases). The V gene lost 4 bases and the J gene lost 0 bases, with 12 bases spanning the gap. Germline loops: CDR1 LGHNA, CDR2 YNFKEQ. This CDR3 spans 15 amino acids. Here the CDR3 reads CASSRPTALNTEAFF. CDR3 nucleotides: TGTGCCAGCAGCCGCCCGACAGCTTTGAACACTGAAGCTTTCTTT.

The gene calls are TRBV5-1 and TRBJ2-7; the match to TRBD2 covers 7 bases. V shed 4 bases, J shed 2 bases, and the junction held 9 bases outside the gene matches. The germline V gene encodes CDR1 SGHRS and CDR2 YFSETQ. The CDR3 extends over 15 amino acids. The CDR3 protein is CASSLRLADPYEQYF. CDR3 coding DNA: TGCGCCAGCAGCCTGAGGCTAGCGGACCCCTACGAGCAGTACTTC.

CDR3 in DNA: TGTGCCAGCAGCCTAGAGCGTACCACAGATACGCAGTATTTT. It is translated as CASSLERTTDTQYF. This chain links TRBV7-9 with TRBJ2-3; D remains unclear. V lost 5 bases to trimming and J lost 2 bases, with 11 bases between them. Germline CDR1 SEHNR, CDR2 FQNEAQ (reference sequence). The CDR3 has 14 residues.

The chain is built from TRBV6-6 and TRBJ1-4; no clear D gene. From germline, CDR1 is MNHNY and CDR2 SVGAGI (reference sequence). Trimming pared 3 bases from V and 0 bases from J, leaving 8 bases between. The length of the CDR3 is 15 residues. In DNA form, the CDR3 reads TGTGCCAGCAGTTATTTTCGGGCAACTAATGAAAAACTGTTTTTT. Its translation: CASSYFRATNEKLFF.

The chain combines TRBV28 with TRBJ1-2; no reliable D call. The CDR3 contains 12 residues. Trimming took off 7 bases at V and 1 base at J, with 7 bases between the two ends. CDR1 is MDHEN, CDR2 SYDVKM, per germline. The CDR3 region has the DNA TGTGCCAGCACGGGGAATAACTATGGCTACACCTTC. Translating it yields CASTGNNYGYTF.

A word on this clone: Other DNA sequences in this sample translate to the same CDR3. The chain couples TRBV27 to TRBJ2-3; D uncertain. The V gene's germline CDR1 is MNHEY and CDR2 SMNVEV (reference sequence). V was trimmed by 5 bases and J by 2 bases, leaving 5 bases between them. This CDR3 region has 12 residues. CDR3 bases: TGTGCCAGCAGTCCAAACACAGATACGCAGTATTTT. As protein: CASSPNTDTQYF.

V gene TRBV10-3 combines with J gene TRBJ1-1, with 9 positions matching TRBD1. The CDR3 length is 14 residues. Germline V CDR1 and CDR2: ENHRY, SYGVKD. V shed 6 bases, J shed 5 bases, and the junction held 7 bases outside the gene matches. CDR3 protein: CAISKQGAGTEAFF. The CDR3 nucleotides read TGTGCCATCAGCAAACAGGGGGCGGGAACTGAAGCTTTCTTT.

The rearrangement uses TRBV11-3 and TRBJ1-1; the D is unclear. In germline, CDR1 is SGHNT, CDR2 YENEEA. CDR3 size: 12 residues. The V end was cut by 8 bases, the J end by 4 bases, with 11 bases between. CDR3 nucleotide sequence: TGTGCCAGCTCTACCCGGGGCACTGAAGCTTTCTTT. It codes for CASSTRGTEAFF.

CDR3 coding DNA: TGTGCCAGCAGTGAACGGACAGGGACGCGGGAAAAACTGTTTTTT. The encoded protein is CASSERTGTREKLFF. The V and J genes are TRBV2 and TRBJ1-4, with 8 bases fitting TRBD1. V trimming: 2 bases; J trimming: 8 bases; junction bases outside the gene matches: 7. CDR1 and CDR2 from the germline V gene are SNHLY and FYNNEI. The CDR3 is 15 amino acids.

The V call is TRBV7-8, the J call TRBJ2-5; TRBD1 might be the D (5 bases). Trimming took 5 bases from V and 1 from J, leaving 8 bases between them. CDR1 is SGHVS, CDR2 FQNEAQ, per germline. This CDR3 contains 13 residues. This chain's CDR3 is CASSPQAQETQYF. The CDR3 DNA reads TGTGCCAGCAGCCCACAGGCCCAAGAGACCCAGTACTTC. The variable domain in full, with the rest retrieved from reference TRBV7-8 and TRBJ2-5, is GAGVSQSPRYKVAKRGQDVALRCDPISGHVSLFWYQQALGQGPEFLTYFQNEAQLDKSGLPSDRFFAERPEGSVSTLKIQRTQQEDSAVYLCASSPQAQETQYFGPGTRLLVL.

This sequence joins TRBV6-5 and TRBJ2-5, with a weak D call TRBD1 (7 bases). CDR1 is MNHEY and CDR2 is SVGAGI in the germline V gene. Trimming removed 2 bases from V and 7 bases from J, with 8 bases in between. The CDR3 is 12 residues long. This chain's CDR3 is CASSYQGGTQYF. DNA for the CDR3: TGTGCCAGCAGTTACCAGGGGGGGACCCAGTACTTC.

V is TRBV6-2 or TRBV6-3 and J is TRBJ2-7; D perhaps matches TRBD1 (6 bases). The V gene's germline CDR1 is MNHEY and CDR2 SVGEGT. V was pared by 2 bases and J by 4 bases, with 15 bases between. The CDR3 spans 15 residues. CDR3 in DNA: TGTGCCAGCAGTTACCCCGGACAGTCCGGGTACGAGCAGTACTTC. This gives the protein CASSYPGQSGYEQYF.

The chain couples TRBV9 to TRBJ2-7; 9 bases are shared with TRBD1. The length of the CDR3 is 15 residues. Germline CDR1 is SGDLS and CDR2 is YYNGEE. The junction had 7 bases not matched to a gene; V was cut back by 3 bases and J by 3 bases. Here the CDR3 reads CASSAHGQGIYEQYF. For the CDR3, the DNA is TGTGCCAGCAGCGCCCACGGACAGGGGATCTACGAGCAGTACTTC.

The J gene is TRBJ2-3, the V gene TRBV7-2; no clear D. CDR3 length equals 15 residues. V was cut by 7 bases and J by 4 bases, with 18 bases left in between. Germline values: CDR1 SGHTA, CDR2 FQGNSA. CDR3 in amino acids: CASKIEPSRPDTQYF. In nucleotides, the CDR3 is TGTGCCAGCAAAATCGAGCCCTCAAGGCCAGATACGCAGTATTTT.

The chain couples TRBV7-6 to TRBJ2-2; TRBD1 might be the D (5 bases). Trimming cost V 5 bases and J 6 bases, with 10 bases left between them. Germline V gene data show CDR1 as SGHVS and CDR2 as FNYEAQ. This CDR3 is built from 13 residues. The CDR3: CASSPLGAGELFF. DNA for the CDR3: TGTGCCAGCAGCCCATTAGGGGCCGGGGAGCTGTTTTTT.

This clone was detected a few times. The CDR3 reads CASRSDEKLFF. The CDR3 region has the DNA TGTGCCAGCAGGTCCGATGAAAAACTGTTTTTT. V gene TRBV6-5 combines with J gene TRBJ1-4; D is undetermined. From germline, CDR1 is MNHEY and CDR2 SVGAGI. The CDR3 covers 11 residues. The ends were cut back, 6 bases at V and 6 bases at J, with 5 bases in the middle.

The rearrangement joins TRBV6-5 to TRBJ1-2; D call uncertain. Germline V gene sequence: CDR1 MNHEY, CDR2 SVGAGI. V lost 5 bases and J 8 bases, leaving 12 bases between the germline ends. This CDR3 has 12 amino acids. CDR3 residues: CASSKDRLGYTF. The CDR3 nucleotides are TGTGCCAGCAGTAAGGACCGATTGGGCTACACCTTC.

The V and J genes are TRBV6-2 or TRBV6-3 and TRBJ2-7, with 8 nucleotides matching TRBD2. The CDR3 loop spans 17 amino acids. V lost 5 bases and J lost 6; bases outside the gene matches: 18. Germline V CDR1 and CDR2: MNHEY, SVGEGT. DNA for the CDR3: TGTGCCAGCAGTCCACGGACTAGCCGATACTATACACCCGAGCAGTACTTC. This codes for CASSPRTSRYYTPEQYF.